A selection of T cell receptor beta chains follows, all from one sample in a study of regulatory T cells in long-lasting Graves disease. TCRdb analysed the multiplex PCR reads with MiXCR anew, one entry per CDR3 protein. The data hold about 430,000 distinct CDR3 sequences, with over 12% observed a single time. This sample also appeared in a second study, on T cells in Graves' hyperthyroidism and ophthalmopathy.

Source: peripheral blood mononuclear cells (PBMCs), taken at new diagnosis, from a patient treated with antithyroid drugs. The receptors originated from a woman in her thirties or forties with Graves disease. CDR3s include the opening cysteine and the closing phenylalanine or tryptophan. The D gene is left open where the match is weak. Expanded clones get a size class; other rows say once, few or many, or leave the size out.

J | V | size | D | CDR3 | DNA
TRBJ1-1 | TRBV20-1 | many | - | CSAPNGDTEAFF | TGCAGTGCCCCGAACGGCGATACTGAAGCTTTCTTT
TRBJ1-2 | TRBV20-1 | many | TRBD1 | CSARTGSDYGYTF | TGCAGTGCTAGGACAGGGTCAGACTATGGCTACACCTTC
TRBJ2-3 | TRBV20-1 | few | TRBD2 | CSASREGPTDTQYF | TGCAGTGCTTCGCGGGAGGGCCCTACAGATACGCAGTATTTT
TRBJ1-1 | TRBV20-1 | many | TRBD1 | CSAMRTGGGPEAFF | TGCAGTGCTATGCGCACAGGGGGGGGGCCTGAAGCTTTCTTT
TRBJ2-3 | TRBV6-1 | few | - | CASSLYGLSTTDTQYF | TGTGCCAGCAGCCTGTATGGACTATCGACCACAGATACGCAGTATTTT
TRBJ2-1 | TRBV11-2 | many | - | CASSSFDDLNEQFF | TGTGCCAGCAGCTCCTTCGACGATCTGAATGAGCAGTTCTTC
TRBJ2-1 | TRBV28 | many | TRBD2 | CASSLWAGGVVNEQFF | TGTGCCAGCAGTTTATGGGCGGGAGGGGTCGTCAATGAGCAGTTCTTC
TRBJ2-4 | TRBV12-3/TRBV12-4 | - | - | CASSLGGNEQLF | TGTGCCAGCAGTTTAGGCGGGAATGAGCAGCTCTTC
TRBJ2-5 | TRBV11-2 | many | TRBD1 | CASSWTGGEETQYF | TGTGCCAGCAGCTGGACAGGGGGCGAAGAGACCCAGTACTTC
TRBJ2-7 | TRBV6-6 | many | TRBD1 | CASSYSGQGDYEQYF | TGTGCCAGCAGTTACTCGGGACAGGGGGATTACGAGCAGTACTTC
TRBJ2-1 | TRBV11-2 | many | TRBD2 | CASSSRGLAGGSYNEQFF | TGTGCCAGCAGCTCCCGAGGGCTAGCGGGAGGCTCCTACAATGAGCAGTTCTTC
TRBJ1-4 | TRBV15 | many | - | CATSRGQATNEKLFF | TGTGCCACCAGCAGAGGACAAGCAACTAATGAAAAACTGTTTTTT
TRBJ2-1 | TRBV7-8 | many | TRBD1 | CASSGRTGMYNEQFF | TGTGCCAGCAGCGGAAGGACAGGGATGTACAATGAGCAGTTCTTC
TRBJ1-2 | TRBV19 | - | TRBD1 | CASSISGGDGYTF | TGTGCCAGTAGTATCTCAGGGGGCGATGGCTACACCTTC
TRBJ2-1 | TRBV2 | many | TRBD2 | CASSDEGLAVNEQFF | TGTGCCAGCAGTGATGAGGGACTAGCTGTCAATGAGCAGTTCTTC
TRBJ2-7 | TRBV11-2 | few | - | CASSLTEGQYF | TGTGCCAGCAGCTTAACAGAGGGGCAGTACTTC
TRBJ2-4 | TRBV3-1 | many | - | CASSPQGNIQYF | TGTGCCAGCAGTCCCCAAGGGAACATTCAGTACTTC
TRBJ1-1 | TRBV28 | many | - | CASMEEMNTEAFF | TGTGCCAGCATGGAGGAGATGAACACTGAAGCTTTCTTT
TRBJ2-3 | TRBV27 | many | TRBD2 | CASTSYTSGTQYF | TGTGCCAGCACATCCTACACTAGCGGGACGCAGTATTTT
TRBJ2-7 | TRBV3-1 | many | - | CASSLTYGSTYEQYF | TGTGCCAGCAGCCTGACCTACGGGAGCACCTACGAGCAGTACTTC
TRBJ2-7 | TRBV2 | - | - | CASSDLGSLGSYEQYF | TGTGCCAGCAGTGACCTCGGGAGTTTGGGGTCCTACGAGCAGTACTTC
TRBJ2-2 | TRBV10-3 | - | - | CAISGAGVTGELFF | TGTGCCATCAGTGGTGCGGGTGTCACCGGGGAGCTGTTTTTT